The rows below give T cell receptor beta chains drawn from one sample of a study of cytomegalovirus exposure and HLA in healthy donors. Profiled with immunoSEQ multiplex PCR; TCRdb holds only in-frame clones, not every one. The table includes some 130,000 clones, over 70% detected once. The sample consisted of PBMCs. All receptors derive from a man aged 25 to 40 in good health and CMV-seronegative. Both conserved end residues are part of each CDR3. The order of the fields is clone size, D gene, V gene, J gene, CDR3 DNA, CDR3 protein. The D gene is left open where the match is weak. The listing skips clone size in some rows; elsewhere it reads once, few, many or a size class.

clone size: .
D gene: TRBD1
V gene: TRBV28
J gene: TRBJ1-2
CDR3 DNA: TGTGCCAGCAGTTTAGAGACAGGGAGGGGCTACACCTTC
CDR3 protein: CASSLETGRGYTF

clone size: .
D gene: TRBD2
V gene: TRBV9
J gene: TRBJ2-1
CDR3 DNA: TGTGCCAGCAGCTTTACTAGCGGGGAGTACAATGAGCAGTTCTTC
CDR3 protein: CASSFTSGEYNEQFF

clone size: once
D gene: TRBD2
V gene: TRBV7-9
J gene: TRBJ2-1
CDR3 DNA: TGTGCCAGCAGCAGGACTAGCGAGCATGAGCAGTTCTTC
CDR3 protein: CASSRTSEHEQFF

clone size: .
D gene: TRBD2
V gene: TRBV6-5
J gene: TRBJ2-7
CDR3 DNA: TGTGCCAGCAGTTGGGGACTAGCGGGAGGGTACGAGCAGTACTTC
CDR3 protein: CASSWGLAGGYEQYF

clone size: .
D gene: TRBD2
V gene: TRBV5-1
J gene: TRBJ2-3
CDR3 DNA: TGCGCCAGCAGCTTGGTTAGCGGGAGAGCAGATACGCAGTATTTT
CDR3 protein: CASSLVSGRADTQYF

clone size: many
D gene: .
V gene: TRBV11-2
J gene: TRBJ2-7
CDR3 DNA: TGTGCCAGCGGCCGGACAAGGAACCCTTACGAGCAGTACTTC
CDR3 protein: CASGRTRNPYEQYF

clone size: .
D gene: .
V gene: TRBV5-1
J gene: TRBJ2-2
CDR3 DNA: TGCGCCAGCAGCTTGGACAGGTTAAACACCGGGGAGCTGTTTTTT
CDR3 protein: CASSLDRLNTGELFF

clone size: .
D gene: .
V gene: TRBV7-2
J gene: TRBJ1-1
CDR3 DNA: TGTGCCAGCAGCTTAGGAGGTCCAGTCCTGTTCTTT
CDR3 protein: CASSLGGPVLFF

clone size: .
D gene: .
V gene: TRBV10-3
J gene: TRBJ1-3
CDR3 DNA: TGTGCCATCGGTAAGGGTGGGGGCAGGCTCTCTGGAAACACCATATATTTT
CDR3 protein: CAIGKGGGRLSGNTIYF

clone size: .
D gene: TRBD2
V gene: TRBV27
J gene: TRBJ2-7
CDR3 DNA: TGTGCCAGCAGTTCCCCACTAGCGGGAGAATACGAGCAGTACTTC
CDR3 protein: CASSSPLAGEYEQYF